These 10 T cell receptor beta chains share one sample of origin, sequenced in a study of control samples from healthy donors and cancer patients. The table came from immunoSEQ multiplex PCR; TCRdb's copy has only in-frame clones and leaves some out. The sample includes 130,000 to 150,000 clones, 85% to 95% seen only once; the top ten take approximately 15%. The sequenced sample was PBMCs. All receptors come from a man aged 55-75 years with colorectal cancer.

This chain uses TRBV6-5 with TRBJ2-7, with TRBD1 matching over 8 bases. Germline-derived CDR1 and CDR2 are MNHEY and SVGAGI. With V trimmed by 5 bases and J by 6 bases, 6 bases remained unmatched. The CDR3 loop spans 13 amino acids. The CDR3 here is CASSRTGYFEQYF. For the CDR3, the DNA is TGTGCCAGCAGTCGGACAGGGTACTTCGAGCAGTACTTC.

The chain carries TRBV20-1 and TRBJ1-1; D uncertain. V was trimmed by 6 bases and J by 12 bases, leaving 14 bases between them. Per germline, CDR1 DFQATT and CDR2 SNEGSKA (reference sequence). There are 10 residues in the CDR3. CDR3 loop: CSAGERSPFF. The DNA of the CDR3 is TGCAGTGCGGGAGAAAGGTCGCCTTTCTTT.

The chain links TRBV11-2 to TRBJ1-1, with 8 positions matching TRBD1. CDR1 is SGHAT and CDR2 is FQNNGV in the germline V gene. This CDR3 has 14 residues. The V segment lost 4 bases and the J segment 3 bases; nucleotides outside the gene matches: 4. The CDR3 coding sequence is TGTGCCAGCAGCTCGGGACAGGTAGACACTGAAGCTTTCTTT. Its protein product is CASSSGQVDTEAFF.

This chain connects TRBV7-9 to TRBJ1-1; unclear D gene. Germline-derived CDR1 and CDR2 are SEHNR and FQNEAQ (reference sequence). This CDR3 has 12 amino acids. Trimming took off 2 bases at V and 7 bases at J, with 8 bases between the two ends. CDR3 in DNA: TGTGCCAGCAGCTTAAGAATTAGTGAAGCTTTCTTT. Its translation is CASSLRISEAFF.

The chain joins TRBV4-2 to TRBJ2-1; 13 bases align to TRBD2. Germline lookup yields CDR1 LGHNA and CDR2 YNFKEQ. The CDR3 extends over 15 amino acids. The V segment lost 3 bases and the J segment 7 bases; nucleotides outside the gene matches: 3. CDR3 sequence: CASSQRTSGGNEQFF. CDR3 in DNA: TGTGCCAGCAGCCAGAGGACTAGCGGGGGTAATGAGCAGTTCTTC.

The chain employs TRBV19 and TRBJ1-4; the match to TRBD1 covers 9 bases. CDR1 LNHDA and CDR2 SQIVND come from the germline V gene (reference sequence). J lost 7 bases, V lost 5 bases, and 11 bases had no gene match. CDR3 length: 16 residues. In DNA, the CDR3 is TGTGCCAGTAGTCCCTTAAGAGGGACAGGGATTGAAAAACTGTTTTTT. Translated: CASSPLRGTGIEKLFF.

The genes are TRBV6-2 or TRBV6-3 and TRBJ2-1, with 9 bases lining up with TRBD1. Per the germline V gene, CDR1 is MNHEY and CDR2 is SVGEGT. Trimming cost V 4 bases and J 5 bases; bases outside gene matches: 6. The CDR3 loop spans 15 amino acids. The CDR3 region has the DNA TGTGCCAGCAGTTTCACAGGGGGCTATGACAATGAGCAGTTCTTC. Its protein is CASSFTGGYDNEQFF.

The genes are TRBV27 and TRBJ1-6, with D unclear. CDR1 and CDR2 from the germline V gene are MNHEY and SMNVEV (reference sequence). V was cut by 3 bases and J by 2 bases, with 2 bases left in between. The CDR3 consists of 13 residues. CDR3 coding DNA: TGTGCCAGCAGTTTTACCTATAATTCACCCCTCCACTTT. Translating gives CASSFTYNSPLHF.

The rearrangement joins TRBV5-1 to TRBJ2-1; 8 bases fit TRBD2. This CDR3 has 15 amino acids. Germline lookup yields CDR1 SGHRS and CDR2 YFSETQ. After removal of 4 bases from V and 9 bases from J, the junction contained 12 bases not matched to a gene. The DNA of the CDR3 is TGCGCCAGCAGCAACCCCGGGACTAGTTCTATTGAGCAGTTCTTC. Residues: CASSNPGTSSIEQFF.

The chain has TRBV28 and TRBJ2-7; TRBD1 is a possible D gene (6 bases). Per germline, CDR1 MDHEN and CDR2 SYDVKM. The V and J ends lost 7 bases and 6 bases respectively, with 19 bases between them. This CDR3 is 14 amino acids long. The CDR3 DNA reads as TGTGCCAGCACCACAGGGTGGATGAAAGGCGAGCAGTACTTC. This encodes CASTTGWMKGEQYF.